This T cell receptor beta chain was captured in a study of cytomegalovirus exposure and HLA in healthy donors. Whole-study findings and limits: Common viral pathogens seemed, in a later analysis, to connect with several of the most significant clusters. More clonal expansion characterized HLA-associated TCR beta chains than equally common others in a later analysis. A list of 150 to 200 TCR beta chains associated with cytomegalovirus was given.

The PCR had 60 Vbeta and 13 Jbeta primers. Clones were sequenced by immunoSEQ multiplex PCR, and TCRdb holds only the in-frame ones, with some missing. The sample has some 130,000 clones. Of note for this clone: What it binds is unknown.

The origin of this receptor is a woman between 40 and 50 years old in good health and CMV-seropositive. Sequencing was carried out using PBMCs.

The CDR3 region is CASSQGLAADTQYF. CDR3 DNA sequence: TGTGCCAGCAGTCAGGGACTAGCTGCAGATACGCAGTATTTT. V is TRBV27 and J is TRBJ2-3, with 9 nucleotides matching TRBD2. The CDR3 is made up of 14 amino acids. J was trimmed by 4 bases and V by 5 bases; bases with no gene match: 4. Germline CDR1 MNHEY, CDR2 SMNVEV (reference sequence).